The 20 T cell receptor beta chains reported below all come from one sample, sequenced in a study of T cell responses to AZD1222 COVID-19 vaccine. This table comes from immunoSEQ multiplex PCR, and its TCRdb copy is limited to in-frame clones, with some not included. The profile shows tens of thousands of clones, roughly 93% of them singletons. The sample was peripheral blood, taken on day 0 of AZD1222 vaccination. The source is an adult in good health.

The chain employs TRBV4-1 and TRBJ2-7; 8 bases map to TRBD1. V lost 4 bases to trimming and J lost 2 bases; unmatched junction nucleotides: 7. Germline V gene sequence: CDR1 MGHRA, CDR2 YSYEKL. This CDR3 comprises 15 residues. This CDR3 is CASSPGQGPTYEQYF. In DNA, the CDR3 is TGCGCCAGCAGCCCCGGACAGGGACCTACCTACGAGCAGTACTTC.

The rearrangement links TRBV9 to TRBJ2-1, with D hard to call. Per germline, CDR1 SGDLS and CDR2 YYNGEE. The CDR3 totals 13 residues. The V and J ends lost 4 bases and 9 bases respectively, with 14 bases between them. In DNA, the CDR3 is TGTGCCAGCAGCCCGGGTTCCGTCAGTGAGCAGTTCTTC. Translated, it gives CASSPGSVSEQFF.

CDR3 DNA sequence: TGTGCCACCAGTGCGGCAGGGTATGGCTACACCTTC. It encodes CATSAAGYGYTF. This sequence joins TRBV24-1 and TRBJ1-2; weak D call: TRBD1 (5 bases). Germline V gene sequence: CDR1 KGHDR, CDR2 SFDVKD. There are 12 residues in the CDR3. Trimming took off 5 bases at V and 5 bases at J, with 8 bases between the two ends.

The J gene is TRBJ1-4, the V gene TRBV4-3, with TRBD1 as a possible D gene (6 bases). CDR1 and CDR2 from the germline V gene are LGHNA and YSLEER. The CDR3 totals 15 residues. The germline V and J ends were trimmed by 4 bases and 7 bases, with 16 bases remaining between them. The CDR3 sequence: CASSRHTGLGEKLFF. DNA of the CDR3: TGCGCCAGCAGCCGACACACAGGGTTGGGTGAAAAACTGTTTTTT.

The V call is TRBV6-5, the J call TRBJ1-1; 10 nucleotides line up with TRBD1. The CDR3 contains 14 residues. Germline V gene data show CDR1 as MNHEY and CDR2 as SVGAGI. The V segment lost 2 bases and the J segment 5 bases; nucleotides outside the gene matches: 2. The CDR3 DNA reads as TGTGCCAGCAGTTACAGGACAGGGGGAACTGAAGCTTTCTTT. Amino acids: CASSYRTGGTEAFF.

This chain links TRBV6-6 with TRBJ1-5, with D tentatively TRBD1 (6 bases). Germline V CDR1 and CDR2: MNHNY, SVGAGI (reference sequence). V was clipped by 5 bases and J by 1 base, with 27 bases between them. The CDR3 contains 20 residues. The CDR3: CASSHLARGPELISNQPQHF. The CDR3 bases are TGTGCCAGCAGTCACCTGGCCAGGGGCCCAGAGCTTATAAGCAATCAGCCCCAGCATTTT.

The V gene is TRBV7-9, the J gene TRBJ1-5; TRBD1 aligns across 8 bases. CDR1 and CDR2 from the germline V gene are SEHNR and FQNEAQ (reference sequence). This CDR3 has 15 amino acids. The V gene end was trimmed by 5 bases and the J gene end by 1 base; junction bases not matched to a gene: 4. The CDR3 bases are TGTGCCAGCAGCCCCGGACAGGGAAGCAATCAGCCCCAGCATTTT. Encoded protein: CASSPGQGSNQPQHF. The full variable domain, completed using reference TRBV7-9 and TRBJ1-5, is DTGVSQNPRHKITKRGQNVTFRCDPISEHNRLYWYRQTLGQGPEFLTYFQNEAQLEKSRLLSDRFSAERPKGSFSTLEIQRTEQGDSAMYLCASSPGQGSNQPQHFGDGTRLSIL.

The J gene is TRBJ1-4, the V gene TRBV5-5; D remains unclear. The germline V gene has CDR1 SGHKS and CDR2 YYEKEE (reference sequence). CDR3 length: 15 amino acids. Trimming took off 5 bases at V and 8 bases at J, with 19 bases between the two ends. The CDR3 DNA sequence: TGTGCCAGCAGTTGGGTGTTGGATAATTGGGAAAAACTGTTTTTT. It yields the protein CASSWVLDNWEKLFF.

The chain links TRBV5-1 to TRBJ2-5; D gene unclear. V lost 4 bases, J lost 5 bases, and 9 bases lay in between. CDR3 length: 12 amino acids. Germline V gives CDR1 SGHRS, CDR2 YFSETQ. CDR3 protein: CASSPIGETQYF. As DNA, the CDR3 is TGCGCCAGCAGCCCAATTGGGGAGACCCAGTACTTC.

This clone came up once. The chain recombines TRBV11-2 with TRBJ2-3; D possibly corresponds to TRBD2 (6 bases). The CDR3 runs 16 residues. Germline V gives CDR1 SGHAT, CDR2 FQNNGV. V lost 5 bases and J lost 2, with 17 bases in between. The CDR3 spells CASSHRVAGTTDTQYF. For the CDR3, the DNA is TGTGCCAGCAGCCACCGGGTCGCGGGGACCACAGATACGCAGTATTTT.

The gene calls are TRBV28 and TRBJ2-6; D possibly corresponds to TRBD1 (6 bases). The length of the CDR3 is 14 residues. Germline V gene sequence: CDR1 MDHEN, CDR2 SYDVKM. V lost 7 bases, J lost 4 bases, and 11 bases lay in between. The CDR3 DNA reads as TGTGCCAGCAAGGCAGGGGTCGGGGCCAACGTCCTGACTTTC. Protein sequence: CASKAGVGANVLTF.

This chain connects TRBV29-1 to TRBJ1-1; D is unresolved. V was cut by 1 base and J by 3 bases, with 6 bases left in between. CDR1 is SQVTM and CDR2 is ANQGSEA in the germline V gene. This CDR3 has 12 amino acids. The CDR3 here is CSVEVRDTEAFF. The CDR3 DNA reads as TGCAGCGTTGAAGTCCGGGACACTGAAGCTTTCTTT.

This chain connects TRBV24-1 to TRBJ2-5; D uncertain. The germline CDR1 and CDR2 sequences are KGHDR and SFDVKD. V was pared by 0 bases and J by 4 bases, with 17 bases between. The CDR3 totals 17 residues. CDR3: CATSDLDPIVFGETQYF. In DNA, the CDR3 is TGTGCCACCAGTGATTTGGACCCCATAGTGTTCGGAGAGACCCAGTACTTC.

J is TRBJ2-7 and V is TRBV5-1; no firm D call. Per germline, CDR1 SGHRS and CDR2 YFSETQ. V lost 4 bases, J lost 3 bases, and 14 bases lay in between. This CDR3 has 14 residues. CDR3 DNA: TGCGCCAGCAGCCCTATCTCGGGTAGCTACGAGCAGTACTTC. Residues: CASSPISGSYEQYF.

A single count supports this clone. The gene calls are TRBV5-1 and TRBJ2-5, with 7 positions matching TRBD2. Germline V gene sequence: CDR1 SGHRS, CDR2 YFSETQ. V gave up 4 bases and J gave up 5 bases; unmatched junction bases: 8. There are 14 residues in the CDR3. CDR3 sequence (DNA): TGCGCCAGCAGCCCGGGACTATATTCGGAGACCCAGTACTTC. This gives the protein CASSPGLYSETQYF.

The CDR3 DNA reads TGTGCCAGCAGTCTACAGGACTACAATCAGCCCCAGCATTTT. As protein: CASSLQDYNQPQHF. The chain combines TRBV6-5 with TRBJ1-5, with TRBD1 as a possible D gene (5 bases). The CDR3 spans 14 residues. Deletions cut 5 bases from V and 3 bases from J, with 11 bases between. Germline V CDR1 and CDR2: MNHEY, SVGAGI.

This CDR3 reads CATSDRQTNSYNEQFF. The CDR3 DNA follows: TGTGCCACCAGTGATCGACAGACCAACTCCTACAATGAGCAGTTCTTC. The chain combines TRBV24-1 with TRBJ2-1, with a possible D match to TRBD1 (5 bases). CDR3 size: 16 residues. Germline-derived CDR1 and CDR2 are KGHDR and SFDVKD. Deletions cut 3 bases from V and 0 bases from J, with 11 bases between.

The genes are TRBV28 and TRBJ1-5; possible D gene TRBD1, 5 bases. CDR3 length equals 12 residues. Germline CDR1 reads MDHEN; CDR2 reads SYDVKM. Trimming shortened V by 3 bases and J by 16 bases, and 16 bases separated the two germline ends. CDR3 DNA sequence: TGTGCCAGCAGTTTGAAGAGGCAGGGAGCACATTTT. Its protein is CASSLKRQGAHF.

The table lists this clone with a count of one. The chain uses TRBV18 and TRBJ2-1; maybe TRBD1 (7 bases). In germline, CDR1 is KGHSH, CDR2 LQKENI. The CDR3 totals 15 residues. Trimming pared 2 bases from V and 7 bases from J, leaving 15 bases between. The chain's CDR3 is CASSPGQGGVNEQFF. DNA for the CDR3: TGTGCCAGCTCACCAGGGCAGGGGGGAGTAAATGAGCAGTTCTTC.

The rearrangement uses TRBV30 and TRBJ1-3; TRBD1 might be the D (6 bases). V lost 3 bases, J lost 2 bases, and 14 bases lay in between. Germline loops: CDR1 GTSNPN, CDR2 SVGIG (reference sequence). The CDR3 covers 15 residues. The CDR3 DNA follows: TGTGCCTGGAGCAGGACCGGGACAACTGGAAACACCATATATTTT. This codes for CAWSRTGTTGNTIYF.